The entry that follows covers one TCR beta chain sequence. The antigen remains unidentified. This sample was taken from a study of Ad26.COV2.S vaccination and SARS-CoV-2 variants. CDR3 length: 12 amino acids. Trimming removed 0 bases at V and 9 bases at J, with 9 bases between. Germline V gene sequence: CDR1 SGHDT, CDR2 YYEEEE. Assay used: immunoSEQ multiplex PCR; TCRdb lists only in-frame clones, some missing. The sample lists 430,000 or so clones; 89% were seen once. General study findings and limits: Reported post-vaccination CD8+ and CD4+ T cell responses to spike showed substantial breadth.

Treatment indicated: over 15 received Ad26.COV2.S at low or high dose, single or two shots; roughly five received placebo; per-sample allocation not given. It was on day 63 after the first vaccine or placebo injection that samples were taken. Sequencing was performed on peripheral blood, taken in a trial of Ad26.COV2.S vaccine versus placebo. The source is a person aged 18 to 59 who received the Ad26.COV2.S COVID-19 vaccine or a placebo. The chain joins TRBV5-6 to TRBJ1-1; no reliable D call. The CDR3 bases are TGTGCCAGCAGCTTGGATCCAGGTAAAGCTTTCTTT. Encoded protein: CASSLDPGKAFF.